Described below is a single TCR beta chain sequence and its context. These data originate in a study of healthy donors' naive CD4 and CD8 T cells. A linear amplification protocol produced the TCR libraries from 450 to 500 ng of total RNA. TCRdb reprocessed the reads with MiXCR, giving one entry per CDR3 protein. This sample has about 180,000 distinct CDR3 sequences, with under 85% found just once. This receptor was obtained from a pool of human donors in good health; the sample pools cells from several healthy donors. Sequencing was carried out using naive CD4+ and CD8+ T cells sorted from blood, pooled from several donors.

In DNA form, the CDR3 reads TGCAGCGTTGATGGCGGAACTGGGGCCAACGTCCTGACTTTC. It encodes CSVDGGTGANVLTF. The J gene is TRBJ2-6, the V gene TRBV29-1; D is unclear. V dropped 3 bases and J dropped 2 bases, with 8 bases sitting between them. Germline V gene sequence: CDR1 SQVTM, CDR2 ANQGSEA. The CDR3 sequence is 14 residues long.